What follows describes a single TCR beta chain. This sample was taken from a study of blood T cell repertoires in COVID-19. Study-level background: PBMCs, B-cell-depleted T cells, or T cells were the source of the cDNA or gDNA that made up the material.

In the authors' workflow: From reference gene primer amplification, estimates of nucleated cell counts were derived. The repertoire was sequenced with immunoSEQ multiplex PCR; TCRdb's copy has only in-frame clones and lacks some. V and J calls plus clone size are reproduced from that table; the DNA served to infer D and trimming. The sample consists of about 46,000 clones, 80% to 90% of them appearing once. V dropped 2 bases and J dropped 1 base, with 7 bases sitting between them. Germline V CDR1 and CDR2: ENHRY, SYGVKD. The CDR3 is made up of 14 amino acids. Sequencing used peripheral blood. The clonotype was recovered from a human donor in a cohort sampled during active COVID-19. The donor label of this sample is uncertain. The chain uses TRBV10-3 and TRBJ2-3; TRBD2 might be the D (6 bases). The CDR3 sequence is CAISEGGGTDTQYF. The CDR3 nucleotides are TGTGCCATCAGTGAGGGAGGGGGCACAGATACGCAGTATTTT.